This TCR beta chain was documented in a study of blood T cell repertoires in COVID-19. Across the whole study: Both acute and convalescent COVID-19 samples were obtained from the United States, Italy and Spain. T cells, B-cell-depleted T cells, or PBMCs supplied cDNA or gDNA.

Seattle's enrolled individuals joined amid active infection and were then monitored longitudinally. The CDR3 runs 14 residues. Germline values: CDR1 LNHDA, CDR2 SQIVND (reference sequence). Trimming removed 6 bases from V and 0 bases from J, with 11 bases in between. As handled by the study authors: Nucleated cell counts were estimated from reference gene primer amplification. The repertoire was sequenced with immunoSEQ multiplex PCR; TCRdb's copy has only in-frame clones and lacks some. That table gives V, J and clone size, and the DNA gave D and trimming. The table includes nearly 70,000 clones, 90% to 95% detected once.

The TCR sequence derives from a man in his forties with COVID-19, enrolled during active disease. The rearrangement joins TRBV19 to TRBJ2-5; perhaps TRBD2 as D (6 bases). Sequencing was carried out using peripheral blood. CDR3 residues: CASRGAGNQETQYF. In DNA form, the CDR3 reads TGTGCCAGTAGGGGAGCGGGCAACCAAGAGACCCAGTACTTC.